This TCR beta chain derives from a study of T cell repertoires in cytomegalovirus infection (dated by TCRdb to between 2018 and 2021). Broadly, across the study: Donor HLA type was relevant to the analysis, as public TCR beta signatures indicated carriage of CMV infection together with the matching HLA type. Findings and caveats that apply to the study as a whole: In both this cohort and an independent roughly 400-donor cohort, the cumulative frequency of public TCR beta family members distinguished carriers of CMV infection plus the relevant HLA type. The ex vivo response was dominated by HLA-C-restricted CMV-specific TCR beta clonotypes, and the single most frequent clonotype in two of eight donors was supplied by these HLA-C-restricted clonotypes.

Deletion took 5 bases off V and 5 bases off J, with a span of 14 bases between the germline ends. CDR1 and CDR2, per the germline V gene (reference sequence), are SGHKS and YYEKEE. The CDR3 runs 14 amino acids, cysteine and phenylalanine included. The CDR3 DNA has 42 bases and is translated from base 1. The instrument was an Illumina HiSeq 1500. Using fastp trimming at Q25 and MiXCR clonotype assembly, TCRdb reanalyzed the public sequencing data and kept in-frame beta chains. Rows merge per CDR3 protein into single entries with the most common DNA and genes. The table for this sample lists approximately 130,000 distinct CDR3 sequences; 7% to 10% of them were counted only once. The ten largest clonotypes hold over 9.5% of the sample. This clonotype has a count of ten or more. Its antigen is unknown. The record has no base qualities; no much larger clone is one base away.

The TCR originated in a human donor in good health (CMV status not recorded). Some clones in this sample may be carry-over from other donors' samples. The V and J genes are TRBV5-5 and TRBJ2-1, with the D gene uncertain. Material for sequencing was PBMCs. The DNA sequence is TGTGCCAGCAGTCAAGTTGGGGTCAACAATGAGCAGTTCTTC. The encoded protein is CASSQVGVNNEQFF. Joined to the reference TRBV5-5 and TRBJ2-1 proteins, this CDR3 gives the full variable domain: DAGVTQSPTHLIKTRGQQVTLRCSPISGHKSVSWYQQVLGQGPQFIFQYYEKEERGRGNFPDRFSARQFPNYSSELNVNALLLGDSALYLCASSQVGVNNEQFFGPGTRLTVL.